A selection of T cell receptor beta chains follows, all from one sample in a study of shared clonotypes between healthy human individuals. Here immunoSEQ multiplex PCR was the method, and the copy in TCRdb shows in-frame clones only, minus some. The data contain about 610,000 clones, more than 95% of them singletons. The specimen sequenced was naive CD4+ T cells sorted from blood. Every receptor here comes from a woman aged 30 to 39 in good health. Both conserved end residues are part of each CDR3. Fields, in order: D gene, clone size, J gene, V gene, CDR3 length, CDR3 protein, CDR3 DNA. The D gene is left open where the match is weak. Clone sizes are given selectively: once, few, many, or a class where the clone is expanded.

NA	NA	TRBJ2-3	TRBV30	13	CAWIVVGTDTQYF	TGTGCCTGGATTGTGGTTGGCACAGATACGCAGTATTTT
NA	once	TRBJ2-2	TRBV27	15	CASSLIQGSTGELFF	TGTGCCAGCAGTTTAATTCAGGGGAGCACCGGGGAGCTGTTTTTT
TRBD2	NA	TRBJ2-1	TRBV7-3	15	CASSGGLAGVDEQFF	TGTGCCAGCAGCGGAGGACTAGCGGGAGTCGATGAGCAGTTCTTC
NA	NA	TRBJ1-1	TRBV27	13	CASRRSLGTEAFF	TGTGCCAGCAGGAGGTCATTGGGCACTGAAGCTTTCTTT
TRBD1	NA	TRBJ2-7	TRBV5-8	14	CASSRTGDQYEQYF	TGTGCCAGCAGCCGGACAGGGGATCAGTACGAGCAGTACTTC
NA	NA	TRBJ1-1	TRBV2	14	CASRLVLINTEAFF	TGTGCCAGCAGGCTCGTCCTCATTAACACTGAAGCTTTCTTT
TRBD2	NA	TRBJ2-5	TRBV5-1	15	CASSSVAGVQETQYF	TGCGCCAGCAGCTCAGTAGCGGGGGTTCAAGAGACCCAGTACTTC
TRBD1	NA	TRBJ2-3	TRBV6-6	13	CASGKQGVDTQYF	TGTGCCAGCGGGAAACAGGGGGTAGATACGCAGTATTTT
TRBD2	NA	TRBJ2-1	TRBV6-5	13	CASSLAEYNEQFF	TGTGCCAGCAGCCTAGCGGAGTACAATGAGCAGTTCTTC
NA	NA	TRBJ2-6	TRBV28	15	CASRAGAAGANVLTF	TGTGCCAGCAGGGCAGGGGCGGCTGGGGCCAACGTCCTGACTTTC
NA	NA	TRBJ2-2	TRBV27	14	CATSQTRNTGELFF	TGTGCCACCAGTCAGACTAGGAACACCGGGGAGCTGTTTTTT
TRBD2	NA	TRBJ2-7	TRBV19	13	CASSIAGGYEQYF	TGTGCCAGTAGTATAGCGGGGGGCTACGAGCAGTACTTC
TRBD1	NA	TRBJ2-7	TRBV6-5	15	CASRPDRGPSYEQYF	TGTGCCAGCAGACCCGACAGGGGGCCCTCCTACGAGCAGTACTTC
NA	NA	TRBJ1-3	TRBV9	14	CASSVVSSGNTIYF	TGTGCCAGCAGCGTAGTGTCTTCTGGAAACACCATATATTTT
TRBD1	NA	TRBJ1-4	TRBV29-1	13	CSVAGGSNEKLFF	TGCAGCGTTGCAGGGGGGAGTAATGAAAAACTGTTTTTT
TRBD2	NA	TRBJ2-7	TRBV28	14	CASSQTSGSYEQYF	TGTGCCAGCAGCCAAACTAGCGGTTCCTACGAGCAGTACTTC
TRBD2	NA	TRBJ2-4	TRBV18	17	CASSPGTSGSSGNIQYF	TGTGCCAGCTCACCAGGGACTAGCGGGAGTTCGGGAAACATTCAGTACTTC
NA	once	TRBJ2-5	TRBV29-1	15	CSGGGVGSRKETQYF	TGCAGCGGTGGGGGAGTGGGGAGCCGAAAAGAGACCCAGTACTTC
TRBD1	NA	TRBJ1-2	TRBV25-1	14	CASSESGRGTGYTF	TGTGCCAGCAGTGAATCCGGCAGGGGGACTGGCTACACCTTC
TRBD2	NA	TRBJ2-7	TRBV6-5	15	CASSYRLAGEYEQYF	TGTGCCAGCAGTTATCGGCTAGCGGGAGAGTACGAGCAGTACTTC
TRBD1	NA	TRBJ1-3	TRBV6-5	16	CASSYSQGASGNTIYF	TGTGCCAGCAGTTACTCGCAGGGGGCATCTGGAAACACCATATATTTT
NA	NA	TRBJ1-2	TRBV7-2	17	CASSQDTQAQPIYGYTF	TGTGCCAGCAGCCAAGATACCCAGGCGCAACCAATCTATGGCTACACCTTC
TRBD2	NA	TRBJ2-7	TRBV27	14	CASARLAGAYEQYF	TGTGCCAGTGCTCGACTAGCGGGAGCCTACGAGCAGTACTTC
TRBD2	NA	TRBJ2-5	TRBV13	15	CASSLKRELLETQYF	TGTGCCAGCAGCTTAAAGCGGGAGCTCTTGGAGACCCAGTACTTC
TRBD2	NA	TRBJ2-7	TRBV6-6	14	CASSSSSGNYEQYF	TGTGCCAGCAGTTCTTCTAGCGGGAACTACGAGCAGTACTTC
NA	NA	TRBJ1-4	TRBV28	15	CASSTSLATNEKLFF	TGTGCCAGCAGTACATCCTTGGCAACTAATGAAAAACTGTTTTTT
NA	NA	TRBJ1-2	TRBV19	13	CASSIDGSYGYTF	TGTGCCAGTAGTATAGATGGTTCCTATGGCTACACCTTC
NA	NA	TRBJ2-7	TRBV9	15	CASSVGLRSSYEQYF	TGTGCCAGCAGCGTGGGTTTACGCAGTTCCTACGAGCAGTACTTC
TRBD2	NA	TRBJ2-3	TRBV5-6	15	CASSTSGRAADTQYF	TGTGCCAGCAGCACCAGCGGGAGGGCCGCAGATACGCAGTATTTT
NA	NA	TRBJ1-1	TRBV5-1	16	CASSLVMEGLGTEAFF	TGCGCCAGCAGCTTGGTTATGGAGGGGCTAGGCACTGAAGCTTTCTTT
NA	NA	TRBJ2-1	TRBV28	15	CASSSAPPPYNEQFF	TGTGCCAGCAGTTCCGCTCCACCGCCATACAATGAGCAGTTCTTC
NA	NA	TRBJ1-2	TRBV6-6	14	CASRGGAGLYGYTF	TGTGCCAGCAGGGGGGGGGCAGGTCTCTATGGCTACACCTTC
TRBD1	NA	TRBJ1-2	TRBV18	15	CASSPRQGEGYGYTF	TGTGCCAGCTCACCCCGACAGGGTGAAGGCTATGGCTACACCTTC
TRBD2	NA	TRBJ2-3	TRBV5-1	16	CASSKGLAGSTDTQYF	TGCGCCAGCAGCAAGGGACTAGCGGGATCCACAGATACGCAGTATTTT
TRBD1	NA	TRBJ2-3	TRBV29-1	14	CSAATGGFTDTQYF	TGCAGCGCCGCGACAGGGGGCTTCACAGATACGCAGTATTTT
NA	NA	TRBJ2-7	TRBV28	12	CASSFNPYEQYF	TGTGCCAGCAGTTTCAATCCCTACGAGCAGTACTTC
TRBD2	NA	TRBJ2-7	TRBV9	15	CASSVGGTSSYEQYF	TGTGCCAGCAGCGTGGGGGGGACCTCCTCCTACGAGCAGTACTTC
NA	NA	TRBJ2-5	TRBV6-6	13	CASSYSRSRTQYF	TGTGCCAGCAGTTACAGCCGCTCTAGAACCCAGTACTTC
NA	NA	TRBJ2-7	TRBV6-4	14	CASSVGQASTAQYF	TGTGCCAGCAGTGTTGGGCAGGCCTCAACGGCGCAGTACTTC
NA	NA	TRBJ2-3	TRBV5-1	15	CASRPGQRDTDTQYF	TGCGCCAGCAGACCTGGACAGAGGGACACAGATACGCAGTATTTT
TRBD1	NA	TRBJ2-7	TRBV6-5	15	CASSRKTGVSYEQYF	TGTGCCAGCAGCCGGAAGACAGGGGTGAGCTACGAGCAGTACTTC
TRBD1	once	TRBJ1-1	TRBV6-5	14	CASGYRGLGTEAFF	TGTGCCAGCGGCTACAGGGGCTTGGGTACTGAAGCTTTCTTT
NA	NA	TRBJ2-7	TRBV5-8	17	CASSLVVVLGAGYEQYF	TGTGCCAGCAGCTTAGTCGTCGTTCTCGGCGCAGGCTACGAGCAGTACTTC
NA	NA	TRBJ1-1	TRBV29-1	13	CSVEEGLNTEAFF	TGCAGCGTTGAAGAGGGGCTGAACACTGAAGCTTTCTTT
NA	NA	TRBJ2-7	TRBV28	12	CASSLGLGEQYF	TGTGCCAGCAGTTTAGGTCTGGGCGAGCAGTACTTC